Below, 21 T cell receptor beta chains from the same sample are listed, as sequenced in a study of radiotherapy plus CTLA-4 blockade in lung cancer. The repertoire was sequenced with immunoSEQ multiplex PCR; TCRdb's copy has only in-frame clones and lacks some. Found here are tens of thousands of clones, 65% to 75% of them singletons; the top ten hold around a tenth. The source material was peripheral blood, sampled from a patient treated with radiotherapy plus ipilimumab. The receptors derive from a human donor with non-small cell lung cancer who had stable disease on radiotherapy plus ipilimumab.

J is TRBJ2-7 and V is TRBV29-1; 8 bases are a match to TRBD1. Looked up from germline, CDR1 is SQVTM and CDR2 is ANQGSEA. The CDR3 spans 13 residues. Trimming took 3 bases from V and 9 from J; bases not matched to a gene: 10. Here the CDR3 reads CSVEGDRKSGQYF. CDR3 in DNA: TGCAGCGTTGAGGGGGACAGGAAAAGCGGGCAGTACTTC.

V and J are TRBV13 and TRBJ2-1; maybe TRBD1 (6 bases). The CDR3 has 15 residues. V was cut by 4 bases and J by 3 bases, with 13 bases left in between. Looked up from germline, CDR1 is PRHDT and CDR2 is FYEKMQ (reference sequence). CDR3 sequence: CASSSRQASYNEQFF. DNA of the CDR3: TGTGCCAGCAGCTCTCGACAGGCAAGCTACAATGAGCAGTTCTTC.

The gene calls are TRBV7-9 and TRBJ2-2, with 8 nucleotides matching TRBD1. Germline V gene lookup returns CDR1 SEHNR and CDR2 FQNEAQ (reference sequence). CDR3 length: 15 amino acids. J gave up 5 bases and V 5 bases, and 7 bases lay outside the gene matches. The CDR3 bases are TGTGCCAGCAGCGTCAGTCAGGGGGCGACCGGGGAGCTGTTTTTT. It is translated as CASSVSQGATGELFF.

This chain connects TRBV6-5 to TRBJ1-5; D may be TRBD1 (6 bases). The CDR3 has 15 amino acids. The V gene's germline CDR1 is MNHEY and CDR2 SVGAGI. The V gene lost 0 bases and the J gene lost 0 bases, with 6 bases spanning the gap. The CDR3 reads CASSYSQGSNQPQHF. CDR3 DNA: TGTGCCAGCAGTTACTCACAGGGTAGCAATCAGCCCCAGCATTTT.

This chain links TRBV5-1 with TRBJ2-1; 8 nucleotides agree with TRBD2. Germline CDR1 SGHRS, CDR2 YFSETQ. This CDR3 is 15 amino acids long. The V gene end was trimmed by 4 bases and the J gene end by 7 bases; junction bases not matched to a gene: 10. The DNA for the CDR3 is TGCGCCAGCAGCGACCCGGTCATAGCGGGGAATGAGCAGTTCTTC. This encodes CASSDPVIAGNEQFF.

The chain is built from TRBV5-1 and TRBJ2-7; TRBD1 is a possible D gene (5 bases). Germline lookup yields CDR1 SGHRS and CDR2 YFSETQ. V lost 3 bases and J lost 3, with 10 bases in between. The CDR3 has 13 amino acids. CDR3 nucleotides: TGCGCCAGCAGCTCAGGGCCTCGCTACGAGCAGTACTTC. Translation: CASSSGPRYEQYF. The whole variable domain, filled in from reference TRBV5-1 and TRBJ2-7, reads KAGVTQTPRYLIKTRGQQVTLSCSPISGHRSVSWYQQTPGQGLQFLFEYFSETQRNKGNFPGRFSGRQFSNSRSEMNVSTLELGDSALYLCASSSGPRYEQYFGPGTRLTVT.

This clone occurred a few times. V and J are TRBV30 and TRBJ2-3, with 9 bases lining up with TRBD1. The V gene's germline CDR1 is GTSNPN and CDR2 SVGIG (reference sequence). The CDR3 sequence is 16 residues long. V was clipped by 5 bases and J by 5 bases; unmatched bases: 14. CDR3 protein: CAWSILRDRVLDTQYF. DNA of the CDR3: TGTGCCTGGTCGATCCTCCGGGACAGGGTTTTAGATACGCAGTATTTT.

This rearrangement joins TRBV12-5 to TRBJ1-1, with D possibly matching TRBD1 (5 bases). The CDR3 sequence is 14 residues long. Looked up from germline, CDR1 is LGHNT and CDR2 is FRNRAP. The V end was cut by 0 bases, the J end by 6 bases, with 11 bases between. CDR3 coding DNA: TGTGCTAGTGGTTTGGTAGGGAGGGGCGCTGAAGCTTTCTTT. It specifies CASGLVGRGAEAFF. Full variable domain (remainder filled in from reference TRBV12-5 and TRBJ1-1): DARVTQTPRHKVTEMGQEVTMRCQPILGHNTVFWYRQTMMQGLELLAYFRNRAPLDDSGMPKDRFSAEMPDATLATLKIQPSEPRDSAVYFCASGLVGRGAEAFFGQGTRLTVV.

As DNA, the CDR3 is TGTGCCAGCTCACCACCGACTAGCGGGGCCGCCTACAATGAGCAGTTCTTC. Protein: CASSPPTSGAAYNEQFF. The chain has TRBV18 and TRBJ2-1; 11 nucleotides match TRBD2. The V gene's germline CDR1 is KGHSH and CDR2 LQKENI. V lost 0 bases and J lost 2; bases outside the gene matches: 3. The CDR3 covers 17 residues.

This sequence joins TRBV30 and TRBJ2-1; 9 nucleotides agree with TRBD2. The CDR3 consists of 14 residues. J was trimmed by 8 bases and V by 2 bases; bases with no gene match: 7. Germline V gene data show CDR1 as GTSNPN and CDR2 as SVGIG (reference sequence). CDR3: CAWSMGLAADEQFF. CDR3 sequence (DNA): TGTGCCTGGAGTATGGGACTAGCCGCCGATGAGCAGTTCTTC.

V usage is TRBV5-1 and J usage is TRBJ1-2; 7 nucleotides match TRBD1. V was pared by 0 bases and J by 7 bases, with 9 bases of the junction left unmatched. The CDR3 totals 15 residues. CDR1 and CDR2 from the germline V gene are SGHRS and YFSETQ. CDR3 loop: CASSLVMTGILGYTF. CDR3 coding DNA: TGCGCCAGCAGCTTGGTAATGACAGGGATACTTGGCTACACCTTC.

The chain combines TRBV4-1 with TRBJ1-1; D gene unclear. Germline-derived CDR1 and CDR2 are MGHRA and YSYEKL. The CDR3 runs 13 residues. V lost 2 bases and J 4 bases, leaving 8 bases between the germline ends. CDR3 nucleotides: TGCGCCAGCAGCCAAACTTATACCACTGAAGCTTTCTTT. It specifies CASSQTYTTEAFF.

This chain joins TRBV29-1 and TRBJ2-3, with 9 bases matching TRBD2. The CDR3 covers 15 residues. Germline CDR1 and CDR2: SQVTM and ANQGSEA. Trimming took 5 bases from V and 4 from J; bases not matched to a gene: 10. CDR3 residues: CSVMLLAGPPDTQYF. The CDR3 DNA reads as TGCAGCGTTATGTTACTAGCGGGTCCCCCAGATACGCAGTATTTT.

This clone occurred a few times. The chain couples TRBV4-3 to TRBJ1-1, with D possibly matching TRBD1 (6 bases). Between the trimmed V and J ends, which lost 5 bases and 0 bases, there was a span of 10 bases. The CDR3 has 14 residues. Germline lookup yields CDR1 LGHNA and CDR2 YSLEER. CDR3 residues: CASSWTDMNTEAFF. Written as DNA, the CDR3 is TGCGCCAGCAGCTGGACAGACATGAACACTGAAGCTTTCTTT.

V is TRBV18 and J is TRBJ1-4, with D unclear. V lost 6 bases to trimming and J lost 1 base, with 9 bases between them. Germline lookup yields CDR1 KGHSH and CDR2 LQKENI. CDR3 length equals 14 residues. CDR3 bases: TGTGCCAGCTCCCTGACTCAAACTAATGAAAAACTGTTTTTT. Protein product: CASSLTQTNEKLFF.

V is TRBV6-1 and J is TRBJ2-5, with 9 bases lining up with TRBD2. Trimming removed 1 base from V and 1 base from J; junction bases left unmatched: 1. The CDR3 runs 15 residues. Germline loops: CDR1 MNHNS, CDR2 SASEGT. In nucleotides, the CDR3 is TGTGCCAGCAGTGAAGGCGGGGGGGTCCAAGAGACCCAGTACTTC. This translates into CASSEGGGVQETQYF.

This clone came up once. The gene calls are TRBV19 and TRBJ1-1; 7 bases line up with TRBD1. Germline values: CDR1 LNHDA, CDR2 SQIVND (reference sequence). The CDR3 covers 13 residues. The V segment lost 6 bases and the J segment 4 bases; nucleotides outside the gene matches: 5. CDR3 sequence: CASREQGSTEAFF. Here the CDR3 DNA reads TGTGCCAGTAGGGAACAGGGGTCCACTGAAGCTTTCTTT.

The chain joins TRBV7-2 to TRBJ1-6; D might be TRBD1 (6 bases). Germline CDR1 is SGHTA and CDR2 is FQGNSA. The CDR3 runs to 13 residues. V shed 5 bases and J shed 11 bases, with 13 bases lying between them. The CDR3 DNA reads TGTGCCAGCAGCAACACAGGGCTCCCACCCCTCCACTTT. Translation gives CASSNTGLPPLHF.

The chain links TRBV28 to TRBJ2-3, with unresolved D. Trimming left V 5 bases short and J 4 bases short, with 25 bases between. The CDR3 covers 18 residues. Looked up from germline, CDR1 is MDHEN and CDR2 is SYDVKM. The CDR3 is CASSVPSTQKVGPDTQYF. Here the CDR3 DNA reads TGTGCCAGCAGTGTACCTTCCACACAGAAAGTGGGTCCAGATACGCAGTATTTT.

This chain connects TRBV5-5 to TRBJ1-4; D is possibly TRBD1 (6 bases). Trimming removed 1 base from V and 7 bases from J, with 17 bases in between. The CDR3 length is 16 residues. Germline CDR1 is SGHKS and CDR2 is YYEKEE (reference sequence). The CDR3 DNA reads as TGTGCCAGCAGCTTGTTCGGGGGGGGGCTCGGTGAAAAACTGTTTTTT. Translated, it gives CASSLFGGGLGEKLFF.

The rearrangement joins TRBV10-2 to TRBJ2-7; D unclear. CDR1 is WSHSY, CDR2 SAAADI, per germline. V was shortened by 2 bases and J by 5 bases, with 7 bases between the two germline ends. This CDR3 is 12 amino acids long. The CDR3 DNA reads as TGCGCCAGCAGTGAGAGGAGAAACGAGCAGTACTTC. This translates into CASSERRNEQYF.